The 7 T cell receptor beta chains given below trace back to one sample, sequenced in a study of cytomegalovirus exposure and HLA in healthy donors. Both 60 Vbeta primers and 13 Jbeta primers went into the PCR. Sequencing used immunoSEQ multiplex PCR; TCRdb keeps in-frame clones, though not all of them. The sample lists tens of thousands of clones, around 84% occurring once. The sequenced sample was PBMCs. The origin of the receptors is a woman in her thirties or forties in good health and CMV-seropositive.

The chain recombines TRBV7-9 with TRBJ2-1; D is ambiguous. The V end was cut by 7 bases, the J end by 9 bases, with 19 bases between. The CDR3 has 14 amino acids. Per germline, CDR1 SEHNR and CDR2 FQNEAQ (reference sequence). The CDR3 protein is CASTRGAAAAEQFF. CDR3 bases: TGTGCCAGCACCCGAGGCGCGGCCGCCGCTGAGCAGTTCTTC.

The rearrangement joins TRBV28 to TRBJ1-4; 9 bases agree with TRBD1. CDR1 is MDHEN, CDR2 SYDVKM, per germline. This CDR3 is built from 16 residues. V shed 10 bases, J shed 8 bases, and the junction held 17 bases outside the gene matches. In nucleotides, the CDR3 is TGTGCCACAGCAACAGGGGGCACTAAAGGTGGGGAAAAACTGTTTTTT. Residues: CATATGGTKGGEKLFF.

In this sample, this clone turned up a few times. This chain's CDR3 is CASSSGDTGNEQFF. The DNA of the CDR3 is TGTGCCAGCAGCTCCGGGGATACTGGGAATGAGCAGTTCTTC. The genes are TRBV4-2 and TRBJ2-1, with D possibly matching TRBD2 (5 bases). This CDR3 contains 14 residues. V shed 5 bases and J shed 7 bases, with 15 bases lying between them. CDR1 and CDR2 from the germline V gene are LGHNA and YNFKEQ.

This clone was found a few times. This chain connects TRBV9 to TRBJ2-6, with 7 nucleotides matching TRBD1. The J segment lost 1 base and the V segment lost 6 bases, leaving 10 bases of the junction unmatched. CDR1 and CDR2 (germline): SGDLS, YYNGEE. CDR3 length: 17 amino acids. The CDR3 here is CASNIGDSLSGANVLTF. The CDR3 DNA is TGTGCCAGCAACATAGGGGACAGCCTGTCTGGGGCCAACGTCCTGACTTTC.

This CDR3 is CASSSPGQANTGELFF. CDR3 coding DNA: TGTGCCAGCAGTTCCCCGGGACAGGCGAACACCGGGGAGCTGTTTTTT. The chain carries TRBV28 and TRBJ2-2; 8 nucleotides line up with TRBD1. Trimming removed 4 bases from V and 0 bases from J; junction bases left unmatched: 4. There are 16 residues in the CDR3. The V gene's germline CDR1 is MDHEN and CDR2 SYDVKM.

The chain has TRBV11-3 and TRBJ2-7; no clear D. The CDR3 covers 14 residues. Deletions cut 9 bases from V and 2 bases from J, with 17 bases between. Germline V gene lookup returns CDR1 SGHNT and CDR2 YENEEA. This CDR3 is CASSPRWLPYEQYF. For the CDR3, the DNA is TGTGCCAGTTCTCCCCGATGGCTCCCCTACGAGCAGTACTTC.

Of note for this clone: A junction end diverges from the germline sequence, so it may reflect a read error. This chain connects TRBV7-9 to TRBJ2-7; no clear D gene. Germline CDR1 and CDR2: SEHNR and FQNEAQ (reference sequence). CDR3 length: 14 residues. The CDR3 DNA reads TGTTCCAGCAGCTCCCCTCGGCAGGCCTACGAGCAGTACTTC. Its translation is CSSSSPRQAYEQYF.